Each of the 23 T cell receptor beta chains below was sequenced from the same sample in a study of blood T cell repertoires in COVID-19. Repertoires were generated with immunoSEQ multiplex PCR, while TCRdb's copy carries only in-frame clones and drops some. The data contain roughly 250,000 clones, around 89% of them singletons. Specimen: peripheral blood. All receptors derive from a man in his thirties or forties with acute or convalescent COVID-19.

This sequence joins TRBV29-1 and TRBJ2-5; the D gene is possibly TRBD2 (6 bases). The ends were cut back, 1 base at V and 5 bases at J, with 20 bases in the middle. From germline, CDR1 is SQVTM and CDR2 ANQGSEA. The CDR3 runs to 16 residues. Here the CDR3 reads CSVEVAAGGFSETQYF. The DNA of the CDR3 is TGCAGCGTTGAAGTAGCTGCAGGAGGGTTTTCGGAGACCCAGTACTTC. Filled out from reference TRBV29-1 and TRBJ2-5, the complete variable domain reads SAVISQKPSRDICQRGTSLTIQCQVDSQVTMMFWYRQQPGQSLTLIATANQGSEATYESGFVIDKFPISRPNLTFSTLTVSNMSPEDSSIYLCSVEVAAGGFSETQYFGPGTRLLVL.

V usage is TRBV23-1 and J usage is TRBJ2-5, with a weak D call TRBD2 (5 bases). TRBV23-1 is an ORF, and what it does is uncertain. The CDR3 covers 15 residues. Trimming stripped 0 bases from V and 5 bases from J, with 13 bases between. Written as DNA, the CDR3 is TGCGCCAGCAGTCAATCTCGGGCGGGTCCGGAGACCCAGTACTTC. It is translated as CASSQSRAGPETQYF.

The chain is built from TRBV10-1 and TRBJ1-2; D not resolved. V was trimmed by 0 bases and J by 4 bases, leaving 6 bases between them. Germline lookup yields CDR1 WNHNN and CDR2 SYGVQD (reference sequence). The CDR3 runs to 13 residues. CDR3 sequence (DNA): TGCGCCAGCAGTGAGTCGATCAGCTATGGCTACACCTTC. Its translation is CASSESISYGYTF.

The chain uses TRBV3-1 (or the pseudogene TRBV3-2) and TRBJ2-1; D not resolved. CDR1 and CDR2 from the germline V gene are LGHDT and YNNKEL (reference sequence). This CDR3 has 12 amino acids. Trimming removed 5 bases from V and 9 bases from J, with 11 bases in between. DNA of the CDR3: TGTGCCAGCAGCGGAATAGGCGGTGAGCAGTTCTTC. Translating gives CASSGIGGEQFF.

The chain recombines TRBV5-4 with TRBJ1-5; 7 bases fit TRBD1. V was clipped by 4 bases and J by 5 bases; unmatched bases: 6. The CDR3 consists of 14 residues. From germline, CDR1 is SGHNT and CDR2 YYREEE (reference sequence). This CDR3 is CASSRQGDDQPQHF. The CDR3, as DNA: TGTGCCAGCAGCCGACAGGGAGATGATCAGCCCCAGCATTTT.

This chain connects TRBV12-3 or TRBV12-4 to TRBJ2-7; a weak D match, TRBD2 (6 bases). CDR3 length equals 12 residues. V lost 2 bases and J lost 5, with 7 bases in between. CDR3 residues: CASSLLADEQYF. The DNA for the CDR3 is TGTGCCAGCAGTTTATTAGCGGACGAGCAGTACTTC.

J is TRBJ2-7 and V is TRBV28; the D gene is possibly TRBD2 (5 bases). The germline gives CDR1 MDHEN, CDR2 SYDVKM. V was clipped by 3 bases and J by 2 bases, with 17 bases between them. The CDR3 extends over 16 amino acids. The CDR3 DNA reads TGTGCCAGCAGTTTTCTGATTACGGGATCTACCTACGAGCAGTACTTC. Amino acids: CASSFLITGSTYEQYF.

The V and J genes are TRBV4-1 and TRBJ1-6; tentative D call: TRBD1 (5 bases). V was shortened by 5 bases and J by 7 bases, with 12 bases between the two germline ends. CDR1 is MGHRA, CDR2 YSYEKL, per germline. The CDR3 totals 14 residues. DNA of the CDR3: TGCGCCAGCAGCGGGGCCTTGGGGAATTCACCCCTCCACTTT. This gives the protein CASSGALGNSPLHF.

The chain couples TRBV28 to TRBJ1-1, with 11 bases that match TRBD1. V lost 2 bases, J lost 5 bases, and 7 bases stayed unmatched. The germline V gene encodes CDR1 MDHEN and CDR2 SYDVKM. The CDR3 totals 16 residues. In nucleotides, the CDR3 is TGTGCCAGCAGTTTAGCGAGGACAGGGGGCGGGACTGAAGCTTTCTTT. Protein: CASSLARTGGGTEAFF. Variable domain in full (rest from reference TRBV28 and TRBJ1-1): DVKVTQSSRYLVKRTGEKVFLECVQDMDHENMFWYRQDPGLGLRLIYFSYDVKMKEKGDIPEGYSVSREKKERFSLILESASTNQTSMYLCASSLARTGGGTEAFFGQGTRLTVV.

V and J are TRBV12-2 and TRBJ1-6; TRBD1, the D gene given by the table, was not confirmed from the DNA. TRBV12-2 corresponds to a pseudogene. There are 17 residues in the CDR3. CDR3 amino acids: CASRARQGAHWNSPLHF. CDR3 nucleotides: TGTGCAAGTCGCGCCCGACAGGGGGCTCATTGGAATTCACCCCTCCACTTT.

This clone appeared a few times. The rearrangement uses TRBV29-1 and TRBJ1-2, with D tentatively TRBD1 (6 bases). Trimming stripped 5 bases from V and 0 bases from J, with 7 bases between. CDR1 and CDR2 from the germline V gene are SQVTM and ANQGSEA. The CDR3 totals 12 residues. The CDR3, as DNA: TGCAGCGTTTGGACAGCTAACTATGGCTACACCTTC. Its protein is CSVWTANYGYTF.

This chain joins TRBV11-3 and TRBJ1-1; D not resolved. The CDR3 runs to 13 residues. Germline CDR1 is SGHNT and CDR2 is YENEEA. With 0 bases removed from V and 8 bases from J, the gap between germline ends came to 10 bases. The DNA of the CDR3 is TGTGCCAGCAGCTTAGATGGTTCCGCGGAAGCTTTCTTT. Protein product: CASSLDGSAEAFF.

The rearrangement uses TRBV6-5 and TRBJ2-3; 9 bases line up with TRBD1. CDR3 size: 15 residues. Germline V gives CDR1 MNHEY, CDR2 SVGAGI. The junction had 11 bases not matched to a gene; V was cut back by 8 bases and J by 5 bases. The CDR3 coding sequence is TGTGCCAGCCAGGACAGGGGAAGGTTTAGAGATACGCAGTATTTT. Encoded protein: CASQDRGRFRDTQYF.

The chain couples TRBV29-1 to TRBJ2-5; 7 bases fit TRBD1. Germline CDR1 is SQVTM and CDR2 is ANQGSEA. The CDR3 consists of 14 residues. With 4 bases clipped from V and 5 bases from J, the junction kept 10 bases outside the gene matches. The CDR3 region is CSVAGQVYWETQYF. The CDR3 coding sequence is TGCAGCGTTGCCGGACAGGTATACTGGGAGACCCAGTACTTC.

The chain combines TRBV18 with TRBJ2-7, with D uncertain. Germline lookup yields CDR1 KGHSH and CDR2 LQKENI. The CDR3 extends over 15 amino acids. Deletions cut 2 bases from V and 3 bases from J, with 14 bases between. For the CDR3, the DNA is TGTGCCAGCTCACCAACCCCACAGTTACACTACGAGCAGTACTTC. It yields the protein CASSPTPQLHYEQYF.

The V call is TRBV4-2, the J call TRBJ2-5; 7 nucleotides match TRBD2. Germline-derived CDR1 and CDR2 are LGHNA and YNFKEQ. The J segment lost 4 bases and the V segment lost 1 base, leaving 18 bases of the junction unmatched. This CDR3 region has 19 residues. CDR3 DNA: TGTGCCAGCAGCCAAGTGACGGGCGGGAGCAGTTTTAATCGAGAGACCCAGTACTTC. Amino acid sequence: CASSQVTGGSSFNRETQYF.

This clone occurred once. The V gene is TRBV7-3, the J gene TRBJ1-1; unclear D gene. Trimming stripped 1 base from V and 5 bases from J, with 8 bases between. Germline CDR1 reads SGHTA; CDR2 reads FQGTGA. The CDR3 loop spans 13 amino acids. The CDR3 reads CASSLSGRTEAFF. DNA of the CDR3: TGTGCCAGCAGCTTAAGTGGGAGGACTGAAGCTTTCTTT.

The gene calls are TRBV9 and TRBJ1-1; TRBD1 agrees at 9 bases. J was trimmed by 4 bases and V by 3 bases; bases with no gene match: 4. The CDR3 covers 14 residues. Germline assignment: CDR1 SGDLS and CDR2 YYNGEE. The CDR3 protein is CASSELDRGTEAFF. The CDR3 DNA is TGTGCCAGCAGCGAATTGGACAGGGGCACTGAAGCTTTCTTT.

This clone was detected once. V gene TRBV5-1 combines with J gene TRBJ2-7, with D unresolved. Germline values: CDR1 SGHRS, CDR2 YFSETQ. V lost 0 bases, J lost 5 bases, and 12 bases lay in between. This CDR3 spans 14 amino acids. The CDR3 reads CASSLARQSHEQYF. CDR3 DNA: TGCGCCAGCAGCTTGGCCCGCCAGTCTCACGAGCAGTACTTC.

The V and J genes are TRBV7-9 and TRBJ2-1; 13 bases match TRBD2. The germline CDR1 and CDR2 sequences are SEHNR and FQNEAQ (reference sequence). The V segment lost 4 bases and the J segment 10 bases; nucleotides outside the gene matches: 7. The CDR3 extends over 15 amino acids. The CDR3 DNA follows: TGTGCCAGCAGCTCTGGACTAGCGGGGGCGAGCGAGCAGTTCTTC. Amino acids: CASSSGLAGASEQFF. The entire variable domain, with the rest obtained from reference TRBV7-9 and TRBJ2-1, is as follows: DTGVSQNPRHKITKRGQNVTFRCDPISEHNRLYWYRQTLGQGPEFLTYFQNEAQLEKSRLLSDRFSAERPKGSFSTLEIQRTEQGDSAMYLCASSSGLAGASEQFFGPGTRLTVL.

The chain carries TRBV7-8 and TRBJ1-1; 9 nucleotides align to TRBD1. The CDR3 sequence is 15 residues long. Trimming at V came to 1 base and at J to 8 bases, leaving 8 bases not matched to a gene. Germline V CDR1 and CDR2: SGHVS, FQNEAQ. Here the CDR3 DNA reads TGTGCCAGCAGCTTAGATGGGACAGGGTATTTGGAAGCTTTCTTT. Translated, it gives CASSLDGTGYLEAFF. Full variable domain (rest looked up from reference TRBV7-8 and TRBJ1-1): GAGVSQSPRYKVAKRGQDVALRCDPISGHVSLFWYQQALGQGPEFLTYFQNEAQLDKSGLPSDRFFAERPEGSVSTLKIQRTQQEDSAVYLCASSLDGTGYLEAFFGQGTRLTVV.

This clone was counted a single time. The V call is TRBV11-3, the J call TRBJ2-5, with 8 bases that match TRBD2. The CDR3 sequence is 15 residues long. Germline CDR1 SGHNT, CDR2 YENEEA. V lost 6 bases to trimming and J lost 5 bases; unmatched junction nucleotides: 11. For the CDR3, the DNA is TGTGCCAGCAGTTCCCGCAGCGGGAGCGGGGAGACCCAGTACTTC. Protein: CASSSRSGSGETQYF.

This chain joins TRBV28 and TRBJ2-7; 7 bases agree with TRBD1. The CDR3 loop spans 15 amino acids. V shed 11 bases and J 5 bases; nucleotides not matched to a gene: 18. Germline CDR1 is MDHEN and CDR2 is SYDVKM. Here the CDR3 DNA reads TGTGCCGCGAGGACAGGAGGCCCAGCGGCGAACGAGCAGTACTTC. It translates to CAARTGGPAANEQYF. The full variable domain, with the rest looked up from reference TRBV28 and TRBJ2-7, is DVKVTQSSRYLVKRTGEKVFLECVQDMDHENMFWYRQDPGLGLRLIYFSYDVKMKEKGDIPEGYSVSREKKERFSLILESASTNQTSMYLCAARTGGPAANEQYFGPGTRLTVT.